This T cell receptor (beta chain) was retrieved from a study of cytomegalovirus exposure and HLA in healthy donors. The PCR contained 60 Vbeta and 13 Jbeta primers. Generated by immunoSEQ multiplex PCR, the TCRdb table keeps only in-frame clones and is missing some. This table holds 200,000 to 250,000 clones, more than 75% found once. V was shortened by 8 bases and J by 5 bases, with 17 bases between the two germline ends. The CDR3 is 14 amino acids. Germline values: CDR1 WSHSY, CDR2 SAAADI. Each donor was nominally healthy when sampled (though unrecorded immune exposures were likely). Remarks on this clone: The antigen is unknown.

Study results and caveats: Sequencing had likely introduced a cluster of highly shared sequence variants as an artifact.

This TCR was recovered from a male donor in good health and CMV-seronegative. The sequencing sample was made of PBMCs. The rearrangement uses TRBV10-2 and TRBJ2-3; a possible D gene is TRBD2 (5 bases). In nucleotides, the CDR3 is TGCGCCAGCTGTTACGGGAACACGGGAGATACGCAGTATTTT. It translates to CASCYGNTGDTQYF.